This T cell receptor (beta chain) was profiled in a study of blood T cell repertoires in COVID-19. Recruitment covered about two dozen US areas and drew participants whose ages spanned about 18 to 90 years. Assignments of participants to cohorts depended upon their own reported clinical history. Recovery among Cohort 3 donors was established by two negative PCRs, clearance, or symptom resolution. V lost 1 base to trimming and J lost 4 bases; unmatched junction nucleotides: 3. Germline V gives CDR1 SGHVS, CDR2 FQNEAQ. This CDR3 has 15 amino acids. Here immunoSEQ multiplex PCR was the method, and the copy in TCRdb shows in-frame clones only, minus some. The sample lists some 240,000 clones; about 80% were seen once.

This chain joins TRBV7-8 and TRBJ1-4, with 7 positions matching TRBD1. The TCR originated in a man in his forties or fifties who had recovered from COVID-19. Sequenced sample: PBMCs or T cells enriched from blood (not recorded which). The CDR3 sequence: CASSLGDRYNEKLFF. The CDR3 DNA is TGTGCCAGCAGCTTAGGGGACAGATATAATGAAAAACTGTTTTTT.